This T cell receptor (beta chain) was identified in a study of T cell repertoires in cytomegalovirus infection. Study information: Public TCR beta signatures marked donors with CMV infection and the matching HLA. Study observations and caveats: Dominating the ex vivo response were TCR beta clonotypes that were CMV-specific and HLA-C-restricted.

The CDR3 loop spans 15 amino acids. Looked up from germline, CDR1 is LNHDA and CDR2 is SQIVND (reference sequence). V was pared by 3 bases and J by 1 base, with 12 bases between. TCRdb reprocessed the reads with MiXCR, giving one entry per CDR3 protein. The sample lists about 70,000 distinct CDR3 sequences; 20% to 25% were seen once. Of note for this clonotype: Antigen specificity is unknown.

This chain joins TRBV19 and TRBJ1-1; D remains unclear. The sequencing used CD8+ T cells from cultured PBMCs, collected from culture after CMV antigen stimulation. The source of this sequence is a human donor in good health (CMV status not recorded). Some clones in this sample may be carry-over from other donors' samples. CDR3 DNA: TGTGCCAGTAGTATGTCCAGGCCGCCGAACACTGAAGCTTTCTTT. It specifies CASSMSRPPNTEAFF.